The next 14 T cell receptor beta chains were all read from a single sample in a study of T-cell reconstitution after alpha-beta-depleted transplantation in children. Molecular barcoding with unique molecular identifiers was used for the TCRbeta library. From the PCR reads, TCRdb called clonotypes with MiXCR, one entry per CDR3 protein. This sample yields a few hundred thousand distinct CDR3 sequences, of which 11% are seen a single time; 28% belongs to the top ten. The input for sequencing was PBMCs, taken before TCRalphabeta/CD19-depleted stem cell transplant. The receptors were gathered from a child younger than two with acute myeloid leukemia, due to receive a stem cell transplant.

In its sample, this clonotype was seen many times. The rearrangement uses TRBV5-1 and TRBJ2-7; 9 nucleotides align to TRBD1. CDR3 length: 15 amino acids. Looked up from germline, CDR1 is SGHRS and CDR2 is YFSETQ. Germline trimming cut 1 base from V and 6 bases from J; bases unmatched to any gene: 8. The CDR3 DNA reads as TGCGCCAGCAGCTTGTTTTCGGGACAGGGCACCGAGCAGTACTTC. It encodes CASSLFSGQGTEQYF.

This clonotype was seen repeatedly, ten times or more. This sequence joins TRBV10-2 and TRBJ1-3; D gene uncertain. This CDR3 is built from 13 residues. Germline V gene lookup returns CDR1 WSHSY and CDR2 SAAADI. Deletions cut 6 bases from V and 0 bases from J, with 6 bases between. In DNA form, the CDR3 reads TGCGCCAGCAGCGGCGGCTCTGGAAACACCATATATTTT. Encoded protein: CASSGGSGNTIYF.

The sample holds many counts of this clonotype. The V gene is TRBV27, the J gene TRBJ2-3; no firm D call. The CDR3 covers 16 residues. V lost 6 bases and J 2 bases, leaving 18 bases between the germline ends. The V gene's germline CDR1 is MNHEY and CDR2 SMNVEV (reference sequence). CDR3 sequence reads: CASRSETTVNTDTQYF. CDR3 DNA sequence: TGTGCCAGCAGGTCTGAAACCACCGTAAACACAGATACGCAGTATTTT.

This clonotype was recorded many times. The V and J genes are TRBV5-6 and TRBJ1-1; D uncertain. This CDR3 is 12 amino acids long. V lost 2 bases and J lost 2, with 4 bases in between. Germline V gene lookup returns CDR1 SGHDT and CDR2 YYEEEE. CDR3 protein: CASSFLNTEAFF. The CDR3 DNA reads TGTGCCAGCAGCTTCCTTAACACTGAAGCTTTCTTT. Full variable domain (missing parts from reference TRBV5-6 and TRBJ1-1): DAGVTQSPTHLIKTRGQQVTLRCSPKSGHDTVSWYQQALGQGPQFIFQYYEEEERQRGNFPDRFSGHQFPNYSSELNVNALLLGDSALYLCASSFLNTEAFFGQGTRLTVV.

Turning to this clonotype: This may stem from a read error, because a much larger clone lies one nucleotide away. The chain carries TRBV5-6 and TRBJ1-1; TRBD1 is a possible D gene (6 bases). Per germline, CDR1 SGHDT and CDR2 YYEEEE. V lost 4 bases and J 5 bases, leaving 18 bases between the germline ends. The length of the CDR3 is 15 residues. The CDR3 region is CASSRGHRAATEAFF. The CDR3 region has the DNA TGTGCCAGCAGCCGCGGGCACAGGGCTGCTACTGAAGCTTTCTTT.

In this sample, this clonotype turned up a few times. V gene TRBV5-4 combines with J gene TRBJ2-1; D possibly corresponds to TRBD2 (6 bases). V shed 3 bases and J shed 7 bases, with 11 bases lying between them. This CDR3 comprises 13 residues. CDR1 is SGHNT, CDR2 YYREEE, per germline (reference sequence). CDR3 residues: CASSSGVGNEQFF. The CDR3 nucleotides read TGTGCCAGCAGCTCGGGGGTCGGGAATGAGCAGTTCTTC.

This clonotype was seen only a few times. This chain uses TRBV7-9 with TRBJ2-2, with D possibly matching TRBD2 (6 bases). Per the germline V gene, CDR1 is SEHNR and CDR2 is FQNEAQ (reference sequence). V dropped 2 bases and J dropped 5 bases, with 6 bases sitting between them. This CDR3 spans 13 amino acids. DNA of the CDR3: TGTGCCAGCAGCTTACTAGCGACCGGGGAGCTGTTTTTT. Translation gives CASSLLATGELFF.

The rearrangement links TRBV11-2 to TRBJ2-1; D gene uncertain. The CDR3 consists of 13 residues. Germline loops: CDR1 SGHAT, CDR2 FQNNGV. V lost 1 base and J 5 bases, leaving 6 bases between the germline ends. In nucleotides, the CDR3 is TGTGCCAGCAGCTTAGCTCTTGACAATGAGCAGTTCTTC. Amino acid sequence: CASSLALDNEQFF.

In the case of this clonotype: Just one base apart from a much larger clone, this may be a read error. The V and J genes are TRBV7-9 and TRBJ1-2; 7 positions match TRBD1. The CDR3 is 13 residues long. Germline V gene data show CDR1 as SEHNR and CDR2 as FQNEAQ (reference sequence). Written as DNA, the CDR3 is TGTGCCAGCAGCCTGGGACAGTTCTATGGCGACACCTTC. Protein sequence: CASSLGQFYGDTF.

This clonotype was seen many times. The chain combines TRBV5-1 with TRBJ1-2; D unresolved. The V end lost 1 base, the J end lost 8 bases, and 12 bases lay between the germline ends. CDR3 length equals 13 residues. Germline V CDR1 and CDR2: SGHRS, YFSETQ. The CDR3 region is CASSLRPEGGYTF. For the CDR3, the DNA is TGCGCCAGCAGCTTGAGGCCGGAGGGCGGCTACACCTTC.

This clonotype turned up a few times. V and J are TRBV11-2 and TRBJ2-3; no clear D gene. This CDR3 has 12 amino acids. V was pared by 8 bases and J by 2 bases, with 8 bases between. Looked up from germline, CDR1 is SGHAT and CDR2 is FQNNGV. This CDR3 reads CASGNYTDTQYF. In DNA form, the CDR3 reads TGTGCCAGCGGCAATTACACAGATACGCAGTATTTT.

The sample holds many counts of this clonotype. This sequence joins TRBV28 and TRBJ1-5, with 7 bases identical to TRBD1. The length of the CDR3 is 17 residues. Per germline, CDR1 MDHEN and CDR2 SYDVKM. V dropped 3 bases and J dropped 3; count of bases not matched to a gene: 11. CDR3 in amino acids: CASSFDREQDSNQPQHF. For the CDR3, the DNA is TGTGCCAGCAGTTTCGACAGGGAACAGGATTCCAATCAGCCCCAGCATTTT. Filled out from reference TRBV28 and TRBJ1-5, the complete variable domain reads DVKVTQSSRYLVKRTGEKVFLECVQDMDHENMFWYRQDPGLGLRLIYFSYDVKMKEKGDIPEGYSVSREKKERFSLILESASTNQTSMYLCASSFDREQDSNQPQHFGDGTRLSIL.

As regards this clonotype: A read error is possible here, since a much larger clone lies one base away. The chain recombines TRBV7-9 with TRBJ2-5, with D perhaps given as TRBD1 or TRBD2 (5 bases each). This CDR3 has 12 residues. Germline loops: CDR1 SEHNR, CDR2 FQNEAQ (reference sequence). Trimming removed 1 base from V and 9 bases from J, with 9 bases in between. The CDR3 DNA reads as TGTGCCAGCAGCTTAGACGTGGGGGCCCAGTACTTC. This encodes CASSLDVGAQYF.

This clonotype was observed at least ten times. CDR3 DNA: TGCAGTGCTAGAGCCCGCTTTTCCGGCAATGAGCAGTTCTTC. Protein: CSARARFSGNEQFF. The J gene is TRBJ2-1, the V gene TRBV20-1; D is unresolved. The V end was cut by 1 base, the J end by 6 bases, with 13 bases between. The CDR3 extends over 14 amino acids. From germline, CDR1 is DFQATT and CDR2 SNEGSKA (reference sequence).